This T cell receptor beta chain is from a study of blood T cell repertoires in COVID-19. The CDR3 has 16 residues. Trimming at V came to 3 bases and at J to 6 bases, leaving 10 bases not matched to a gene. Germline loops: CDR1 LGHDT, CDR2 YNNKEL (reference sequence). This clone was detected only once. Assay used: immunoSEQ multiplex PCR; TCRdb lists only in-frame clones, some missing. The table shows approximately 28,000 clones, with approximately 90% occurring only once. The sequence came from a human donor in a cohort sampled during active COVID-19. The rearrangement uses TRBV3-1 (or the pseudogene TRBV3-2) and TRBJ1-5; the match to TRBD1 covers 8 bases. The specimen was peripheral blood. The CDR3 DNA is TGTGCCAGCAGCCATTCCCGGACAGGGAGTACTCAGCCCCAGCATTTT. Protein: CASSHSRTGSTQPQHF.